This T cell receptor beta chain stems from a study of T cell repertoires in cytomegalovirus infection. Turning to the study itself: CMV infection plus the matching HLA type was flagged by public TCR beta signatures. Study-level points and caveats: In two of eight donors, the top clonotype was HLA-C-restricted CMV-specific. Identification of carriers of CMV plus the relevant HLA was performed using cumulative public TCR beta family frequency.

In its sample, this clonotype was seen a few times. Its antigen is not known. Trimming removed 10 bases from V and 2 bases from J; junction bases left unmatched: 7. The CDR3 consists of 13 residues. CDR1 and CDR2 (germline): MNHNS, SASEGT. TCRdb ran MiXCR on the reads and lists one entry per CDR3 protein. In the table there are around 130,000 distinct CDR3 sequences, 7.5% to 9% of which are singletons. V gene TRBV6-1 combines with J gene TRBJ2-7; 8 bases line up with TRBD1. What was sequenced was PBMCs. The TCR originated in a human donor in good health (CMV status not recorded). Some clones in this sample may be carry-over from other donors' samples. DNA of the CDR3: TGTGCCACCCGGGACAGGTTGACCTACGAGCAGTACTTC. Translating it yields CATRDRLTYEQYF.